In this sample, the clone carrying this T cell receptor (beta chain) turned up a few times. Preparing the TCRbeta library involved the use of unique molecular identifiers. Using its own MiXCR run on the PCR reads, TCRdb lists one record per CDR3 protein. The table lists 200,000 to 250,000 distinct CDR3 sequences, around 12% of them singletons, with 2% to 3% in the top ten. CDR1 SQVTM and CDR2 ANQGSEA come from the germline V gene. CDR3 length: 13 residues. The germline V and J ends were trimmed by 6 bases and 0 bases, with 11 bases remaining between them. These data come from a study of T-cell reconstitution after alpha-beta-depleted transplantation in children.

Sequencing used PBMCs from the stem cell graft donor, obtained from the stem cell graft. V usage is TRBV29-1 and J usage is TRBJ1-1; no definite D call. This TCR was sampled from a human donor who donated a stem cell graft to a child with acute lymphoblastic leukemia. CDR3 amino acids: CSVVTGMNTEAFF. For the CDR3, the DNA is TGCAGCGTCGTGACGGGCATGAACACTGAAGCTTTCTTT.